The T cell receptor (beta chain) described here comes from a study of shared clonotypes between healthy human individuals (dated by TCRdb to about 2020). Notes on the research overall: The cohort included three men and two women between 18 and 49 years of age. Between about 0.8 and 9 billion PBMCs per donor were obtained by leukapheresis. To estimate repertoire size and how much clonotype sharing occurs between individuals, the study deeply sequenced the blood TCR repertoires of five or six healthy adults. Different laboratories and diverse techniques were used to prepare libraries and sequence TCR repertoires, to increase sequencing depth and limit assay-specific biases. For each donor, CD4 naive and CD4 memory were each given three plates, CD8 naive was given two plates, and CD8 memory was given one plate.

TCR CDR3 regions were amplified from genomic DNA by multiplex PCR using the deep immunoSEQ assay. For each cell subset, the extracted genomic DNA was distributed evenly across all wells of several immunoSEQ 96-well plates, and each plate served as one replicate. For sorted subsets, each replicate PCR was loaded with 200 ng genomic DNA, equivalent to 32,000 or so T cell genomes. The purified libraries were quantified using a Qubit 3.0 fluorometer, sized with a Bioanalyzer 2100, and then quantified again using the KAPA Library Quantification kit. Every immunoSEQ 96-well plate was sequenced on a separate single-read 150-cycle Illumina NextSeq 550 flow cell. As for the authors' bioinformatics: Because the immunoSEQ output held only junctional sequences and lacked quality scores, the filtering could not match the filtering applied to full-length reads. Sequences were annotated with PyIR, a Python wrapper for IgBLAST v1.9, and V/J genes and CDR3 were assigned using IMGT germline references. Reads were removed for weak V/J assignments (E-value above 1e-6), missing CDR3, stop codons, out-of-frame junctions, or ambiguous translated residues. V3J clonotypes were defined by identical inferred V gene, J gene, and CDR3 amino acid sequence. Percentage overlap between repertoires was computed as shared unique clonotypes divided by the size of the smaller repertoire. RTK rarefaction, the Chao1 estimator, and Recon v2.1 estimates of unobserved clonotypes were used to assess repertoire richness. Generation probabilities were computed with OLGA for all TCRbeta clonotypes obtained by the gDNA method from several donors. This is the immuneACCESS table as TCRdb keeps it, with only in-frame sequences that have V and J called. A part of the clones is gone; compared with another copy, unresolved V genes explain less than half, and the rest is unexplained. V, J and clone size were drawn from that table, and D and trimming were deduced from the DNA. Across this sample there are millions of clones, with 85% to 95% seen only once. The top ten clones comprise roughly 1% of the sample.

A remark on this clone: Its antigen is unknown. Base quality data are lacking; no much larger clone is found one base away.

CD8 naive samples were obtained by positive selection for CCR7 among CD45RO-negative cells, yielding a CD45RA+CCR7+ population from which TemRA cells were excluded. The donors were healthy, HIV-negative adults with no recently reported acute infections or vaccinations. All donors were Caucasian adults living in Nashville, Tennessee, USA. Blood was collected by leukapheresis, and PBMCs were isolated by Ficoll-Histopaque density gradient centrifugation and then cryopreserved in liquid nitrogen vapor phase. Analytical flow cytometry was used to check the purity and quantity of every magnetically sorted T cell population. From each sorted fraction, genomic DNA was isolated and quantified by UV absorbance on a Nanodrop 2000c. What the study reported, not specific to this receptor: Incomplete sequencing was indicated by rarefaction of sorted-subset datasets, despite the large sequencing depth. Across a few donors, roughly 5% of naive CD4, roughly 3.5% of naive CD8, 2% to 2.5% of memory CD4, and roughly 0.4% of memory CD8 clonotypes were shared. Because the study included a small number of donors, the genetic and exposure-history diversity represented was limited. Clonotypes shared by all four sorted-subset donors showed higher generation probabilities than non-shared clonotypes. Naive subsets generally had larger estimated clonotype richness than memory subsets. Sampling was restricted to blood, and TCR repertoires in tissue are likely to differ from TCR repertoires in blood. Pairwise subsampling led to the expectation that sequencing depth would affect the degree of clonotype sharing among donors.

The CDR3 sequence holds 13 residues, the cysteine and phenylalanine included. Only the CDR3 region is kept as DNA, spanning 39 bases read in frame from base 1. Between the V and J ends, shortened by 3 bases and 4 bases respectively, the junction contains 7 bases. According to the germline V gene, CDR1 reads SNHLY and CDR2 reads FYNNEI. The clonotype was recovered from a young man in good health. The specimen was naive CD8+ T cells sorted from blood. The meaning of the sample's cell subset or site label: CD45RA+CCR7+. Recombination joined TRBV2 with TRBJ1-5; the D gene lacks a confident call. The CDR3 region: CASSEAGNQPQHF. The bases read TGTGCCAGCAGTGAGGCGGGGAATCAGCCCCAGCATTTT.